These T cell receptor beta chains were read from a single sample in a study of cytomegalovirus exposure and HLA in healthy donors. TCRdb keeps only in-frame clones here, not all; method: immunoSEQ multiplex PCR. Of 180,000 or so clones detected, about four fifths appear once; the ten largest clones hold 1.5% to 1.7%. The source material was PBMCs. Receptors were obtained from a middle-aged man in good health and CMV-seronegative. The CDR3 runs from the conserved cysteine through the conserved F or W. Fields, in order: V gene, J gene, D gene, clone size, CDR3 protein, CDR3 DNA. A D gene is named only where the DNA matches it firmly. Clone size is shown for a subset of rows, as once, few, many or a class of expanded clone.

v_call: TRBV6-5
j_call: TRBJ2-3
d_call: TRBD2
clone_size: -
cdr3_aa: CASSFGLAQDTQYF
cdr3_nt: TGTGCCAGCAGCTTCGGACTAGCCCAAGATACGCAGTATTTT

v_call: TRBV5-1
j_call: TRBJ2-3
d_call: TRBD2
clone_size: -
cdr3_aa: CASSPGLAGVMRLTSTDTQYF
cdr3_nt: TGCGCCAGCAGCCCCGGACTAGCGGGGGTGATGAGGCTAACTAGCACAGATACGCAGTATTTT

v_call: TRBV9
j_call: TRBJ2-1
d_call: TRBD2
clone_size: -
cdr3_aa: CASSVGTSGYNEQFF
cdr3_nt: TGTGCCAGCAGCGTCGGGACTAGCGGGTACAATGAGCAGTTCTTC

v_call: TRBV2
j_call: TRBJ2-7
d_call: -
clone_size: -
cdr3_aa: CASSPGMDYEQYF
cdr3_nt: TGTGCCAGCAGCCCAGGGATGGACTACGAGCAGTACTTC

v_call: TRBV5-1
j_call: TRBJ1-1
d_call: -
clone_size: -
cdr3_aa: CASEKVGASMNTEAFF
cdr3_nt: TGCGCCAGCGAGAAAGTTGGGGCCTCGATGAACACTGAAGCTTTCTTT

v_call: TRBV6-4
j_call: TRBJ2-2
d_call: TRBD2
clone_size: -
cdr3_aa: CASRYSGGQGGELFF
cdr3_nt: TGTGCCAGCCGTTATAGCGGGGGCCAAGGCGGGGAGCTGTTTTTT

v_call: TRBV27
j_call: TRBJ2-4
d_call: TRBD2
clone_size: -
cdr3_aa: CASSLSGGTPIQYF
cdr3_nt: TGTGCCAGCAGTTTGAGCGGGGGCACCCCCATTCAGTACTTC

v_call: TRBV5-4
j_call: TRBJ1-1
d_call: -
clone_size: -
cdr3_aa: CASLIGTEAFF
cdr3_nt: TGTGCCAGCTTGATCGGGACTGAAGCTTTCTTT

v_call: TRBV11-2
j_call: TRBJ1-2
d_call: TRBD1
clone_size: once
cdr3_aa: CASSPGTAYGYTF
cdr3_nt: TGTGCCAGCAGCCCCGGGACAGCCTATGGCTACACCTTC

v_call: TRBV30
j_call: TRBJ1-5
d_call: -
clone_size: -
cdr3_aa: CAWNRVRSNQPQHF
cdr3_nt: TGTGCCTGGAATCGGGTAAGGAGCAATCAGCCCCAGCATTTT

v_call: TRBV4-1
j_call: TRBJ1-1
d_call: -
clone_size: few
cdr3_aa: CASSQDTTRRGWNTEAFF
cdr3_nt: TGCGCCAGCAGCCAAGATACCACCCGGCGGGGGTGGAACACTGAAGCTTTCTTT

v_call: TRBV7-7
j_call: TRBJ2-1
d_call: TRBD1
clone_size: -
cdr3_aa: CASSLGYPGTGRDEQFF
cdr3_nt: TGTGCTAGCAGCTTAGGATATCCTGGGACAGGGCGCGATGAGCAGTTCTTC

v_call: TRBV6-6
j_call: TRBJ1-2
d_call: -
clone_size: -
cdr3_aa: CASSYQGGYTF
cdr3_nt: TGTGCCAGCAGTTACCAGGGCGGCTACACCTTC

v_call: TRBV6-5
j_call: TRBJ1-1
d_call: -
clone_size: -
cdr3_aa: CASRIKGGITEAFF
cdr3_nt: TGTGCCAGCCGAATCAAAGGGGGAATCACTGAAGCTTTCTTT

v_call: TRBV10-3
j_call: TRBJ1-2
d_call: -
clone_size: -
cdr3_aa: CAISESGAYYGYTF
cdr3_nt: TGTGCCATCAGTGAGTCGGGCGCCTACTATGGCTACACCTTC

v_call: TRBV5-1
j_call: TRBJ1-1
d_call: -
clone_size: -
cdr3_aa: CASSRSVDNTEAFF
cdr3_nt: TGCGCCAGCAGCCGATCCGTAGATAACACTGAAGCTTTCTTT

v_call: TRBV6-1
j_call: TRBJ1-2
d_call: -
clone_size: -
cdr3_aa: CASSPELGGVRYTF
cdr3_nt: TGTGCCAGCAGTCCTGAATTGGGAGGGGTCCGCTACACCTTC

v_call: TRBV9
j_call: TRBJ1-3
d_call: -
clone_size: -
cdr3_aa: CASSVGASGNTIYF
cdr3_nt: TGTGCCAGCAGCGTAGGGGCCTCTGGAAACACCATATATTTT

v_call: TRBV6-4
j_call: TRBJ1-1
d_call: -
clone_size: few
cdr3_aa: CASSSEQGLYTEAFF
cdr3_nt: TGTGCCAGCAGCTCCGAACAGGGCCTATATACTGAAGCTTTCTTT

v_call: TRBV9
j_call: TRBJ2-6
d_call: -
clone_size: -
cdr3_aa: CASSVSSHSGANVLTF
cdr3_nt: TGTGCCAGCAGCGTTAGCAGCCACTCTGGGGCCAACGTCCTGACTTTC

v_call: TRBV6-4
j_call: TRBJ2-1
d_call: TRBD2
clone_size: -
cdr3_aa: CASSMAGGYNEQFF
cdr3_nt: TGTGCCAGCTCTATGGCGGGGGGCTACAATGAGCAGTTCTTC

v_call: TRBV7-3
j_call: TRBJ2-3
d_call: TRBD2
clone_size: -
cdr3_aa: CASSNGGGAARTQYF
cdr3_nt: TGTGCCAGCAGCAACGGGGGGGGAGCGGCTCGTACGCAGTATTTT

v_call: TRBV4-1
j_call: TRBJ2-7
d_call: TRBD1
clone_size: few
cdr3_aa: CASSQGGQATYEQYF
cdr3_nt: TGCGCCAGCAGCCAAGGGGGACAGGCAACCTACGAGCAGTACTTC

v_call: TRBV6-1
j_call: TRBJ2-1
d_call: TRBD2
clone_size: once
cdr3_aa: CASSVSGKNEQFF
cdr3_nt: TGTGCCAGCAGTGTCAGCGGGAAAAATGAGCAGTTCTTC

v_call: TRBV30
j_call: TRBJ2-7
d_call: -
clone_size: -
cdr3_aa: CAWALGGLASYEQYF
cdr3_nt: TGTGCCTGGGCCCTGGGGGGTCTTGCCTCCTACGAGCAGTACTTC

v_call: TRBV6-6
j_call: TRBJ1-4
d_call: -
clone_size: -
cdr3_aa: CASSGGLPNEKLFF
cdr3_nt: TGTGCCAGCAGTGGGGGACTCCCGAATGAAAAACTGTTTTTT

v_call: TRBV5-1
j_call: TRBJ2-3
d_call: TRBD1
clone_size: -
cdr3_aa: CASSPGQGWTDTQYF
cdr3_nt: TGCGCCAGCAGTCCGGGACAGGGGTGGACAGATACGCAGTATTTT

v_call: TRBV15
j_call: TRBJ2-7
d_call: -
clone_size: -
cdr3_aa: CATSSQLGGEQYF
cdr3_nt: TGTGCCACCAGCAGCCAACTAGGTGGGGAGCAGTACTTC

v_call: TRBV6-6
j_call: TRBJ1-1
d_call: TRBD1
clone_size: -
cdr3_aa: CASRPRTGNLNTEAFF
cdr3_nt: TGTGCCAGCAGGCCACGGACAGGGAACTTGAACACTGAAGCTTTCTTT

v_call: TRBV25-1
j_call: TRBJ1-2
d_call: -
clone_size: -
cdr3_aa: CASSEYRFAGGGYTF
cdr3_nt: TGTGCCAGCAGTGAATATCGGTTCGCGGGGGGTGGCTACACCTTC

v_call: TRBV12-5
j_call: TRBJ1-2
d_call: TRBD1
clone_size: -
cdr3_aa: CASGSTGGRGYTF
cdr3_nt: TGTGCTAGTGGGTCTACAGGGGGACGCGGCTACACCTTC

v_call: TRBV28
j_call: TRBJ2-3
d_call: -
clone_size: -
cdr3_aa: CASSFGGTDTQYF
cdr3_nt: TGTGCCAGCAGTTTCGGGGGAACAGATACGCAGTATTTT

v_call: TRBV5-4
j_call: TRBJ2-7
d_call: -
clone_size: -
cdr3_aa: CASSLGGQGGYEQYF
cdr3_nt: TGTGCCAGCAGCTTGGGAGGTCAGGGGGGCTACGAGCAGTACTTC

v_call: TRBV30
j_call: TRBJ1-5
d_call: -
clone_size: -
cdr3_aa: CAFDLGVQPQHF
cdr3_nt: TGTGCCTTCGACCTCGGGGTCCAGCCCCAGCATTTT

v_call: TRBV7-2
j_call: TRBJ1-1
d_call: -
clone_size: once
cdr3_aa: CASSLRSGNTEAFF
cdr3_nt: TGTGCCAGCAGCTTAAGGAGCGGGAACACTGAAGCTTTCTTT

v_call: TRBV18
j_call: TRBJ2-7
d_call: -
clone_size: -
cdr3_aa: CASSPPIANEQYF
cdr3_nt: TGTGCCAGCTCACCCCCCATAGCTAACGAGCAGTACTTC

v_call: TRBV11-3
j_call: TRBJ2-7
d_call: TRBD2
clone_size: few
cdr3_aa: CASSFSSGYEEYF
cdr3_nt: TGTGCCAGCAGCTTTAGTAGCGGGTATGAGGAGTACTTC

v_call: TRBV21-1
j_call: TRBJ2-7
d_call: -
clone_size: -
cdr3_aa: CASSTTEPDSGYEQYF
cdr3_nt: TGTGCCAGCAGCACCACGGAGCCCGACTCGGGCTACGAGCAGTACTTC

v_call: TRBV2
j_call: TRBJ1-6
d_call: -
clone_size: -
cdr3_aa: CASSVDLGPGKSPLHF
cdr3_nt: TGTGCCAGCAGTGTGGATTTGGGCCCGGGGAAATCACCCCTCCACTTT

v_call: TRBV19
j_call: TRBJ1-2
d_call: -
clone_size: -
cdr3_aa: CAARVRTF
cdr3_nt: TGTGCCGCCCGGGTCCGCACCTTC

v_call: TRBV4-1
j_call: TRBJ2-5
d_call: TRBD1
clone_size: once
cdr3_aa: CASSRTGQETQYF
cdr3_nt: TGCGCCAGCAGTCGGACAGGGCAAGAGACCCAGTACTTC

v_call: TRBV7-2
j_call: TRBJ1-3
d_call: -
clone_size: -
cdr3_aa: CASSPDSSSGNTIYF
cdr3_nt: TGTGCCAGCAGCCCCGACAGTAGCTCTGGAAACACCATATATTTT

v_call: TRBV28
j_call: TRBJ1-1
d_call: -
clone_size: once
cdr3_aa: CASSFWGPNTEAFF
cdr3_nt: TGTGCCAGCAGTTTCTGGGGGCCGAACACTGAAGCTTTCTTT

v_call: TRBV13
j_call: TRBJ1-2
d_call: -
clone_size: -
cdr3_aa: CASSLLAGGNYGYTF
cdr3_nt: TGTGCCAGCAGCTTATTGGCAGGTGGTAACTATGGCTACACCTTC

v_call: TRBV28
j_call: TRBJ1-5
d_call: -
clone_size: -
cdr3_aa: CASRLAGGVQPQHF
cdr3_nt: TGTGCCAGCAGGTTGGCGGGAGGAGTTCAGCCCCAGCATTTT

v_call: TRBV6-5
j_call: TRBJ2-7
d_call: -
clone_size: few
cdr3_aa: CASSYRGGPYEQYF
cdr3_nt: TGTGCCAGCAGTTACAGGGGCGGACCCTACGAGCAGTACTTC

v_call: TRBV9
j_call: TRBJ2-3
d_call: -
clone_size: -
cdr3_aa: CASSVGFAGSTDTQYF
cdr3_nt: TGTGCCAGCAGCGTAGGTTTTGCGGGTAGCACAGATACGCAGTATTTT

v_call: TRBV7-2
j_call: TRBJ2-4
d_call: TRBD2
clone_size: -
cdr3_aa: CASSAAWAGGNIQYF
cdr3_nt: TGTGCCAGCAGCGCCGCCTGGGCGGGAGGAAACATTCAGTACTTC

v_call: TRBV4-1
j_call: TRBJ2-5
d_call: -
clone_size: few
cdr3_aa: CASSQVEGLHQETQYF
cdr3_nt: TGCGCCAGCAGCCAGGTAGAGGGACTCCATCAAGAGACCCAGTACTTC

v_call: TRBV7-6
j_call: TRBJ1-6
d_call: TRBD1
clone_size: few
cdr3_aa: CASSLGRTGNSPLHF
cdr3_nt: TGTGCCAGCAGCTTAGGCCGGACAGGCAATTCACCCCTCCACTTT

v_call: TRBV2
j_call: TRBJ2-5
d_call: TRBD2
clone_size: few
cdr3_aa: CASGQRGLVNF
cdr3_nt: TGTGCCAGCGGTCAACGGGGACTAGTTAACTTC

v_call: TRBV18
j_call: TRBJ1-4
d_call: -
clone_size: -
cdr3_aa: CASSPQGIGEKLFF
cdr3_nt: TGTGCCAGCTCACCGCAGGGGATCGGGGAAAAACTGTTTTTT

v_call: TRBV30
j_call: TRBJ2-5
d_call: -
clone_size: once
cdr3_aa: CAWSGLQVQETQYF
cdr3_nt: TGTGCCTGGAGTGGGTTACAGGTACAAGAGACCCAGTACTTC

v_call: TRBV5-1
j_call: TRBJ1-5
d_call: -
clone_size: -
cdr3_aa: CASSLEGGGQPQHF
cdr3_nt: TGCGCCAGCAGCTTGGAAGGGGGTGGACAGCCCCAGCATTTT

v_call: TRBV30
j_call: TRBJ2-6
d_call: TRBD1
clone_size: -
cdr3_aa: CACAGGAGANVLTF
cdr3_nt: TGTGCCTGTGCAGGGGGCGCTGGGGCCAACGTCCTGACTTTC

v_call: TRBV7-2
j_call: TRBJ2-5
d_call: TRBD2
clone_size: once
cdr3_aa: CASSLGRTSGGAGETQYF
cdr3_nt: TGTGCCAGCAGCTTAGGGAGGACTAGCGGGGGGGCTGGAGAGACCCAGTACTTC